The 4 T cell receptor beta chains presented below share a single source sample, sequenced in a study of T cell responses to AZD1222 COVID-19 vaccine. Sequencing used immunoSEQ multiplex PCR; TCRdb keeps in-frame clones, though not all of them. The table lists approximately 110,000 clones, approximately 84% of them singletons. Sample: peripheral blood, taken on day 0 of AZD1222 vaccination. These receptors were obtained from an adult in good health.

This chain links TRBV6-2 or TRBV6-3 with TRBJ2-3, with unresolved D. Germline-derived CDR1 and CDR2 are MNHEY and SVGEGT. The length of the CDR3 is 13 residues. The V and J ends lost 0 bases and 10 bases respectively, with 11 bases between them. CDR3 DNA sequence: TGTGCCAGCAGTTACTCGCCAGGTCTGGCGCAGTATTTT. Translating gives CASSYSPGLAQYF.

This clone was found a few times. The chain couples TRBV6-1 to TRBJ1-5, with unresolved D. V lost 0 bases and J lost 10, with 22 bases in between. The germline V gene has CDR1 MNHNS and CDR2 SASEGT. The CDR3 totals 17 residues. The CDR3 DNA is TGTGCCAGCAGTGAAGCCGGAAATAGGGCCCCCGTGGATCCCCAGCATTTT. Protein product: CASSEAGNRAPVDPQHF.

The chain employs TRBV29-1 and TRBJ2-7; TRBD2 might be the D (5 bases). There are 14 residues in the CDR3. The germline V gene has CDR1 SQVTM and CDR2 ANQGSEA. Deletions cut 4 bases from V and 6 bases from J, with 19 bases between. The CDR3 DNA reads as TGCAGCGTTGTAGCTCTTAGCGCTTCCCCCGAGCAGTACTTC. It yields the protein CSVVALSASPEQYF.

The chain links TRBV28 to TRBJ1-1, with TRBD1 as a possible D gene (5 bases). Trimming shortened V by 6 bases and J by 4 bases, and 18 bases separated the two germline ends. Germline assignment: CDR1 MDHEN and CDR2 SYDVKM. CDR3 length: 15 residues. The CDR3 loop is CASRLLQGRGTEAFF. CDR3 bases: TGTGCCAGCAGGCTGCTTCAGGGAAGAGGCACTGAAGCTTTCTTT.